This T cell receptor beta chain was sequenced during a study of OX40 agonist ivuxolimab in advanced cancers. Background on the study: Patients with hepatocellular carcinoma, melanoma, renal cell or head and neck cancer made up the dose-escalation patients. The study's findings and limits: Doses of 0.1 to 3.0 mg/kg were accompanied by clonal expansion of CD4+ and CD8+ blood T cells by week 6.

On this clone: Its cognate antigen is unknown.

Profiling relied on immunoSEQ multiplex PCR, and the TCRdb table lists in-frame clones only, not all of them. Of more than 45,000 clones detected, 85% to 90% appear once; the ten largest clones hold roughly 10%. The origin of this receptor is an adult with an advanced solid tumor such as melanoma, head and neck, liver or kidney cancer. Sequences were derived from CD4+ or CD8+ T cells sorted from blood, sampled in a trial of the OX40 agonist ivuxolimab.

The CDR3 DNA sequence: TGTGCCATCAGTGAAACGGGAGGGAGGGAGCAGTACTTC. This encodes CAISETGGREQYF. The chain uses TRBV10-3 and TRBJ2-7, with 8 bases matching TRBD2. CDR1 and CDR2 from the germline V gene are ENHRY and SYGVKD. The length of the CDR3 is 13 residues. With V trimmed by 3 bases and J by 7 bases, 5 bases remained unmatched.